This T cell receptor beta chain stems from a study of T cell repertoires in ileal Crohn's disease. Study results and limitations: Sorted CD8 T cells held more high-frequency clones than CD4. Clonal expansions were more frequent in active smokers than non-smokers at surgery.

A word on this clone: The target antigen is unknown.

There are 11 residues in the CDR3. CDR1 and CDR2 from the germline V gene are SNHLY and FYNNEI. Lamina propria lymphocytes from surgical specimens were isolated on a density gradient before sorting. Produced via immunoSEQ multiplex PCR; TCRdb's table is partial and in-frame only. The sample contains some 2,000 clones, 74% of which appear only once. Input material: CD8+ T cells from ileum. This TCR came from an adult with Crohn's disease. Some clones in this sample may be carry-over from other donors' samples. The chain couples TRBV2 to TRBJ1-4, with unresolved D. The DNA of the CDR3 is TGTGCTGTCGGGTTGAGGGAAAAACTGTTTTTT. Encoded protein: CAVGLREKLFF.